This T cell receptor (beta chain) was sequenced in a study of T cells in Graves' hyperthyroidism and ophthalmopathy. This clonotype showed up many times. Each patient was aged 18 to 65 and had newly diagnosed hyperthyroidism of under 2 months' duration. Regions amplified from RNA transcripts were the TCR beta CDR3 regions. HTBI primers were employed in a first-round RT-PCR of the TCR CDR3. MiXCR, applied by TCRdb to the multiplex PCR reads, yields one record per CDR3 protein. Of 600,000 to 900,000 distinct CDR3 sequences in the sample, less than 20% were seen once. Germline V gene lookup returns CDR1 ENHRY and CDR2 SYGVKD. V was pared by 3 bases and J by 3 bases, with 11 bases between. This CDR3 is 14 amino acids long.

The specimen was blood. The clonotype was recovered from a man in his late teens or twenties with Graves' hyperthyroidism. This sequence joins TRBV10-3 and TRBJ1-1, with D maybe TRBD1 (6 bases). This CDR3 is CAISDRGADTEAFF. The CDR3 region has the DNA TGTGCCATCAGTGACAGGGGAGCTGACACTGAAGCTTTCTTT.